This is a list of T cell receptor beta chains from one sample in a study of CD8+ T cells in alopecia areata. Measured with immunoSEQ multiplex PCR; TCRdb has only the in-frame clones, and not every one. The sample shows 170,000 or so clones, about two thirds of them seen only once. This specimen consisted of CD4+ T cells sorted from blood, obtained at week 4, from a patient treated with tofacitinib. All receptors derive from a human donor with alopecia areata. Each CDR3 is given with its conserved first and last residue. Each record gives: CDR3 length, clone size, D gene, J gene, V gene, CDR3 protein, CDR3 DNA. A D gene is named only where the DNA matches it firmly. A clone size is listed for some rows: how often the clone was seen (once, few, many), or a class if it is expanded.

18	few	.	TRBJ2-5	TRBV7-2	CASSLGGWGVGGQETQYF	TGTGCCAGCAGCTTGGGTGGCTGGGGGGTAGGAGGCCAAGAGACCCAGTACTTC
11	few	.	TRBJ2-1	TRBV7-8	CASSLEWEQFF	TGTGCCAGCAGCTTAGAGTGGGAGCAGTTCTTC
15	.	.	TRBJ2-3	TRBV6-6	CASNPRGSGGDTQYF	TGTGCCAGCAACCCCCGGGGTAGCGGAGGAGATACGCAGTATTTT
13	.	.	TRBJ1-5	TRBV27	CASGYYSNQPQHF	TGTGCCAGCGGATACTATAGCAATCAGCCCCAGCATTTT
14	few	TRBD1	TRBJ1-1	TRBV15	CATSRDQGATEAFF	TGTGCCACCAGCAGAGATCAGGGGGCCACTGAAGCTTTCTTT
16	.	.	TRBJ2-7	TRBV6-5	CASSYSRAGATYEQYF	TGTGCCAGCAGTTACTCGAGGGCAGGGGCTACCTACGAGCAGTACTTC
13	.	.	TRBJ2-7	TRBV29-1	CSVDSLGTYEQYF	TGCAGCGTTGACTCACTGGGAACCTACGAGCAGTACTTC
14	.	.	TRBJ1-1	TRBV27	CASSLVDANTEAFF	TGTGCCAGCAGTTTAGTGGATGCAAACACTGAAGCTTTCTTT
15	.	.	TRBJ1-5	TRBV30	CAWSIAGNSNQPQHF	TGTGCCTGGAGCATCGCGGGGAATAGCAATCAGCCCCAGCATTTT
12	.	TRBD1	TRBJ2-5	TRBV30	CAGGQGEEAQYF	TGTGCCGGAGGACAGGGTGAAGAGGCCCAGTACTTC
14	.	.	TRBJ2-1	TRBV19	CASSVRTSYNEQFF	TGTGCCAGTAGTGTCCGAACTAGCTACAATGAGCAGTTCTTC
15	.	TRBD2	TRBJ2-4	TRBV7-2	CASSLPSGNKNIQYF	TGTGCCAGCAGCTTACCTAGCGGGAACAAAAACATTCAGTACTTC
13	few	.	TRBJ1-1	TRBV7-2	CASSLNSNTEAFF	TGTGCCAGCAGCTTAAACAGCAACACTGAAGCTTTCTTT
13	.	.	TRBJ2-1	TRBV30	CAFLFSSYNEQFF	TGTGCCTTCCTTTTTTCCTCCTACAATGAGCAGTTCTTC
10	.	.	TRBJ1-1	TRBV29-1	CSGATGEAFF	TGCAGCGGCGCCACGGGAGAAGCTTTCTTT
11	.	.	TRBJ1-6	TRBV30	CAWSEVDRLHF	TGTGCCTGGAGTGAGGTGGACCGCCTCCACTTT
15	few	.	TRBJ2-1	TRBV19	CASSIKTGYINEQFF	TGTGCCAGTAGTATCAAAACGGGGTACATCAATGAGCAGTTCTTC
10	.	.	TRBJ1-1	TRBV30	CAGYVGQAFF	TGTGCCGGCTACGTGGGCCAAGCTTTCTTT
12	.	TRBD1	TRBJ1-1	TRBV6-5	CASSYETGEAFF	TGTGCCAGCAGTTACGAGACAGGGGAAGCTTTCTTT
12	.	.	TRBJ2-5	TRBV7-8	CASSFLGKTQYF	TGTGCCAGCAGCTTCTTGGGAAAGACCCAGTACTTC
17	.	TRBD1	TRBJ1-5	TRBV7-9	CASSYGLGTGNNQPQHF	TGTGCCAGCAGCTACGGGTTAGGGACAGGGAACAATCAGCCCCAGCATTTT
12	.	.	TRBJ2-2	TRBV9	CASSPNTGELFF	TGTGCCAGCAGCCCAAACACCGGGGAGCTGTTTTTT
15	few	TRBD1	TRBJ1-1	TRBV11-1	CASSLAGTGNTEAFF	TGTGCCAGCAGCCTGGCCGGGACAGGGAACACTGAAGCTTTCTTT
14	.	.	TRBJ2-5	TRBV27	CASSPTDARETQYF	TGTGCCAGCAGTCCCACAGACGCCCGGGAGACCCAGTACTTC
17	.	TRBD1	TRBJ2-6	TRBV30	CARKVRDRGPGANVLTF	TGTGCCCGGAAAGTCCGGGACAGGGGACCTGGGGCCAACGTCCTGACTTTC
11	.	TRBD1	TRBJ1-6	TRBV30	CAWSGDRGLHF	TGTGCCTGGAGTGGGGACAGGGGCCTCCACTTT
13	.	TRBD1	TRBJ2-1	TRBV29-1	CSVRTGGNNEQFF	TGCAGCGTTCGGACAGGTGGTAACAATGAGCAGTTCTTC
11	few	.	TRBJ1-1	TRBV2	CASSPLAEAFF	TGTGCCAGCAGTCCCCTAGCTGAAGCTTTCTTT
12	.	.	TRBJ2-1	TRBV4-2	CASSQGAGEQFF	TGTGCCAGCAGCCAAGGGGCTGGGGAGCAGTTCTTC
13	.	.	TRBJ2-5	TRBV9	CASSVHGEETQYF	TGTGCCAGCAGCGTACACGGAGAGGAGACCCAGTACTTC
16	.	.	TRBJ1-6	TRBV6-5	CASSYSGIGYNSPLHF	TGTGCCAGCAGTTACTCGGGAATAGGGTATAATTCACCCCTCCACTTT
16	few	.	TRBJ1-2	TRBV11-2	CASSQGQGRADYGYTF	TGTGCCAGCAGCCAGGGCCAGGGCAGGGCGGACTATGGCTACACCTTC
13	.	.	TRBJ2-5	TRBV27	CASSYVAGETQYF	TGTGCCAGCAGTTATGTAGCAGGGGAGACCCAGTACTTC
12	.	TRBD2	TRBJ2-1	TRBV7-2	CASSYRGGTQFF	TGTGCCAGCAGCTACCGCGGGGGAACACAGTTCTTC
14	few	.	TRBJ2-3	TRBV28	CASSSTQGPDTQYF	TGTGCCAGCAGTTCTACCCAGGGGCCAGATACGCAGTATTTT
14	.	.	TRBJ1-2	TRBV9	CASSVGVTNYGYTF	TGTGCCAGCAGCGTAGGTGTGACGAACTATGGCTACACCTTC